What follows is one T cell receptor beta chain and its context. The antigen remains undetermined. A read error is possible here, since a much larger clone lies one base away. Time point given: newly diagnosed GD, antithyroid drugs for less than 3 months. The TCR library was made from RNA that had been extracted from PBMCs in TRIzol. The source of the patients was an endocrinology department in Xi'an, China. The sample originates from a study of regulatory T cells in long-lasting Graves disease. Regarding the study as a whole: It is possible that accuracy was reduced by the small size of the sample.

Sequencing libraries for TCR beta were prepared with iRepertoire HTBI primers and Arm-PCR of CDR3 regions. In TCRdb, the multiplex PCR reads were re-called with MiXCR into one record per CDR3 protein. The sample includes about 420,000 distinct CDR3 sequences, over 15% of them seen just once. The data were also submitted as part of a second study, on T cells in Graves' hyperthyroidism and ophthalmopathy. This second study says: The majority of expanded thyroid clonotypes above 0.001 also appeared in blood.

Sequencing was performed on peripheral blood mononuclear cells (PBMCs), taken at new diagnosis, from a patient treated with antithyroid drugs. The clonotype comes from a young woman with Graves disease.

In DNA, the CDR3 is TGTGCCAGCAGTTTAGACCAGGGCGGGCAGTATTTT. This sequence encodes CASSLDQGGQYF. The chain links TRBV28 to TRBJ2-3; possibly TRBD1 for D (5 bases). The CDR3 is 12 amino acids. Between the trimmed V and J ends, which lost 2 bases and 11 bases, there was a span of 11 bases. Germline lookup yields CDR1 MDHEN and CDR2 SYDVKM.